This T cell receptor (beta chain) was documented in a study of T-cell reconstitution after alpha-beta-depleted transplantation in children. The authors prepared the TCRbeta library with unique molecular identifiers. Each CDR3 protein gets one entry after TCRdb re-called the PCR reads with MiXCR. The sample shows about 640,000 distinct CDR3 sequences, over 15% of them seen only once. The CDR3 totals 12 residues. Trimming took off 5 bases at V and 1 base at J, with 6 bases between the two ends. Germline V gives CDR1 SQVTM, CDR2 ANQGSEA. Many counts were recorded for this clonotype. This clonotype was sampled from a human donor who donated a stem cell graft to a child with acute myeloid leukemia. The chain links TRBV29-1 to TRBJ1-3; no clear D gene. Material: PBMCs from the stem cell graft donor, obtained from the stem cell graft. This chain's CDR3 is CSVTESGNTIYF. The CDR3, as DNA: TGCAGCGTTACAGAGTCTGGAAACACCATATATTTT.